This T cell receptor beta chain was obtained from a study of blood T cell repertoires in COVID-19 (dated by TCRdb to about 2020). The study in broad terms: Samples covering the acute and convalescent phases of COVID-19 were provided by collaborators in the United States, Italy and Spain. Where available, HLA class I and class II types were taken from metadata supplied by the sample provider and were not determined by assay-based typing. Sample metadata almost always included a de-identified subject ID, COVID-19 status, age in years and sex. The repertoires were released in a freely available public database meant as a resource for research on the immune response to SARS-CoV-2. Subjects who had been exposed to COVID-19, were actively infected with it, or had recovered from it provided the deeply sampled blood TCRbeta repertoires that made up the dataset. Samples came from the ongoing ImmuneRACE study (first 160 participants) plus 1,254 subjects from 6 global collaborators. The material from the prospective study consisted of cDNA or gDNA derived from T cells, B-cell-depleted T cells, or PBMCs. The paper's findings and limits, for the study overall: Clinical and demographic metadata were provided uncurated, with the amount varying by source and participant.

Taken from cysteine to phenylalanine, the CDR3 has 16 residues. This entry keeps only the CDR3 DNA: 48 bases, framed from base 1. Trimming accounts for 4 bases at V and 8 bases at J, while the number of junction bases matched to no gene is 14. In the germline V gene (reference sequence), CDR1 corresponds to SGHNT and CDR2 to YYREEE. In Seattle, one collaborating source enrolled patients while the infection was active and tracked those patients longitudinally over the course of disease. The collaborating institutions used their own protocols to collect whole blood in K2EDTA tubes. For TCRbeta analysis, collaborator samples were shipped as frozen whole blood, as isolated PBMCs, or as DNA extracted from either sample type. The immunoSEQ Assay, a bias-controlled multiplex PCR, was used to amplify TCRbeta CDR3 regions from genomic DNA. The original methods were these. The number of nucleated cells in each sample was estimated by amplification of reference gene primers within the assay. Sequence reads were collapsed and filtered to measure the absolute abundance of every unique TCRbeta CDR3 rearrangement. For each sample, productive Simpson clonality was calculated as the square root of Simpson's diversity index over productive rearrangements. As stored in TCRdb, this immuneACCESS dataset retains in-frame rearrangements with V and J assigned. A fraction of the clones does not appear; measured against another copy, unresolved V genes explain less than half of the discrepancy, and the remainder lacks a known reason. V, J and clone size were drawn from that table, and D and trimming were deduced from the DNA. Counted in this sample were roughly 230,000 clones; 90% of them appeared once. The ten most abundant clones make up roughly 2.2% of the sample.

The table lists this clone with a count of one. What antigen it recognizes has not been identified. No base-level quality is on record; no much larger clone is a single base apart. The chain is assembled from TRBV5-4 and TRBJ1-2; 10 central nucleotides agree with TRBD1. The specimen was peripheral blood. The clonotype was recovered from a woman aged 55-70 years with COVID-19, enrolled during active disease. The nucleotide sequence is TGTGCCAGCAGCGCATCCGGGACAGGGGTCTCGGGAGGCTACACCTTC. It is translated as CASSASGTGVSGGYTF.